This T cell receptor (beta chain) was found in a study of T cell responses to AZD1222 COVID-19 vaccine. The CDR3 length is 14 residues. Trimming cost V 6 bases and J 5 bases; bases outside gene matches: 4. Germline loops: CDR1 SGHNT, CDR2 YYREEE (reference sequence). General observations from the study: There were mostly white British donors and more females than males, and clonal diversity was possibly underestimated. Along spike, vaccine-associated CD4 TCRs were found throughout, with dominance at 160-218 and 743-854. Compared with day 0, the breadth and depth of the Spike-specific TCR repertoire rose significantly after two doses of AZD1222.

TCRdb keeps only in-frame clones here, not all; method: immunoSEQ multiplex PCR. The sample contains some 150,000 clones, roughly 91% of which appear only once. Only one count was recorded for this clone. Antigen: not known. This chain uses TRBV5-4 with TRBJ2-2, with 10 bases aligning to TRBD2. The material was peripheral blood, obtained on day 0 of AZD1222 vaccination. The clonotype originates from an adult in good health. The CDR3 bases are TGTGCCAGCAAGTCAGCGGGGGGGACCGGGGAGCTGTTTTTT. Translating it yields CASKSAGGTGELFF.